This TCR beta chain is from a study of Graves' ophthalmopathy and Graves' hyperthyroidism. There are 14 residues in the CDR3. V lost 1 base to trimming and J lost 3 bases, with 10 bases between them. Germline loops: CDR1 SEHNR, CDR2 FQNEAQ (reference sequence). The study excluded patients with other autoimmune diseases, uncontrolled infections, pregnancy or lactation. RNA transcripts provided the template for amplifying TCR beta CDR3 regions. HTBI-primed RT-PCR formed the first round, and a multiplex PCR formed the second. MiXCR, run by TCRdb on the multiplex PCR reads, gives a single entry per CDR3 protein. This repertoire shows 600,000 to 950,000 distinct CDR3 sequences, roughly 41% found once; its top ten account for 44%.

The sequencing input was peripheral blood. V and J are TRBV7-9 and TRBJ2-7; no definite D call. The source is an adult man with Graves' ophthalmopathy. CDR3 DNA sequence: TGTGCCAGCAGCTTAGAGGGCGTCATCTACGAGCAGTACTTC. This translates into CASSLEGVIYEQYF.